The 32 T cell receptor beta chains below come from one sample, sequenced in a study of blood T cell repertoires in COVID-19. The assay was immunoSEQ multiplex PCR, and TCRdb's table has in-frame clones only and misses some. The sample holds approximately 210,000 clones, 80% seen once. The sequenced material came from PBMCs or T cells enriched from blood (not recorded which). The receptors shown here come from a young man with acute COVID-19.

Details on this clone: Other DNA sequences of this sample code for an identical CDR3. The V call is TRBV7-9, the J call TRBJ2-1, with TRBD1 matching 8 bases. There are 15 residues in the CDR3. The V segment lost 5 bases and the J segment 1 base; nucleotides outside the gene matches: 4. Germline CDR1 and CDR2: SEHNR and FQNEAQ (reference sequence). This CDR3 is CASSATGGSYNEQFF. The CDR3 region has the DNA TGTGCCAGCAGCGCAACAGGGGGGTCCTACAATGAGCAGTTCTTC.

The V and J genes are TRBV7-3 and TRBJ1-2, with D unresolved. CDR3 length: 13 amino acids. The V end was cut by 4 bases, the J end by 0 bases, with 6 bases between. Germline lookup yields CDR1 SGHTA and CDR2 FQGTGA. The DNA of the CDR3 is TGTGCCAGCAGCTCCGGGGCTAACTATGGCTACACCTTC. Amino acids: CASSSGANYGYTF.

This chain joins TRBV6-6 and TRBJ2-7; 7 nucleotides align to TRBD1. The CDR3 sequence is 20 residues long. The V gene's germline CDR1 is MNHNY and CDR2 SVGAGI (reference sequence). The V gene end was trimmed by 6 bases and the J gene end by 0 bases; junction bases not matched to a gene: 23. CDR3 coding DNA: TGTGCCAGCAGCCTCGAGGGGACAGCCTCCCACGCCAGGAGCTCCTACGAGCAGTACTTC. This gives the protein CASSLEGTASHARSSYEQYF.

The genes are TRBV29-1 and TRBJ2-1, with D possibly matching TRBD1 (6 bases). The V and J ends lost 7 bases and 14 bases respectively, with 18 bases between them. The CDR3 has 11 residues. The germline V gene encodes CDR1 SQVTM and CDR2 ANQGSEA. CDR3 amino acids: CSAGDTLGEFF. The DNA for the CDR3 is TGCAGCGCCGGGGACACACTAGGGGAGTTCTTC.

The chain carries TRBV15 and TRBJ2-1; 7 bases are a match to TRBD1. Looked up from germline, CDR1 is LNHNV and CDR2 is YYDKDF (reference sequence). V shed 1 base, J shed 12 bases, and the junction held 3 bases outside the gene matches. CDR3 size: 12 residues. Here the CDR3 DNA reads TGTGCCACCAGCAGAGGGCAGGGGGTGCAGTTCTTC. This sequence encodes CATSRGQGVQFF.

V is TRBV5-1 and J is TRBJ2-5; the match to TRBD1 covers 8 bases. Trimming at V came to 3 bases and at J to 5 bases, leaving 12 bases not matched to a gene. This CDR3 comprises 16 residues. Per the germline V gene, CDR1 is SGHRS and CDR2 is YFSETQ. CDR3 in amino acids: CASSYPTGEVGETQYF. The CDR3 DNA sequence: TGCGCCAGCAGCTATCCGACAGGGGAGGTGGGGGAGACCCAGTACTTC.

The chain uses TRBV27 and TRBJ1-6; weak D call: TRBD1 (5 bases). Trimming took 3 bases from V and 0 from J, leaving 15 bases between them. The CDR3 sequence is 18 residues long. In germline, CDR1 is MNHEY, CDR2 SMNVEV (reference sequence). The CDR3 coding sequence is TGTGCCAGCAGTTTCGGGGGGGGGAGGAGCTCCTATAATTCACCCCTCCACTTT. Translation: CASSFGGGRSSYNSPLHF.

The CDR3 bases are TGTGCCAGCAGCTTATCGGGGGGGAAATACAATGAGCAGTTCTTC. Translation: CASSLSGGKYNEQFF. The V call is TRBV7-3, the J call TRBJ2-1; 8 bases align to TRBD2. Germline CDR1 SGHTA, CDR2 FQGTGA. The trim removed 2 bases at V and 4 bases at J, leaving 4 bases unmatched. The CDR3 runs to 15 residues.

This clone was seen just once. The chain has TRBV6-1 and TRBJ1-5, with TRBD1 matching 9 bases. This CDR3 spans 16 amino acids. Germline V lookup: CDR1 MNHNS, CDR2 SASEGT. J lost 5 bases, V lost 2 bases, and 7 bases had no gene match. As DNA, the CDR3 is TGTGCCAGCAGTGAAAGGTCGGGACAGGGTGATCAGCCCCAGCATTTT. Translating gives CASSERSGQGDQPQHF.

This rearrangement joins TRBV11-2 to TRBJ2-7, with TRBD1 matching 7 bases. The CDR3 length is 14 residues. Germline lookup yields CDR1 SGHAT and CDR2 FQNNGV. V shed 4 bases, J shed 3 bases, and the junction held 6 bases outside the gene matches. The CDR3, as DNA: TGTGCCAGCAGCTCCCACAGGGGAAACTACGAGCAGTACTTC. This codes for CASSSHRGNYEQYF.

The J gene is TRBJ1-2, the V gene TRBV7-9, with TRBD1 matching 8 bases. The V and J ends lost 4 bases and 3 bases, in that order; junction bases with no gene match: 7. The germline gives CDR1 SEHNR, CDR2 FQNEAQ (reference sequence). CDR3 length equals 15 residues. The CDR3 loop is CASSSPGGGYYGYTF. The CDR3 DNA follows: TGTGCCAGCAGCTCTCCAGGGGGCGGGTACTATGGCTACACCTTC.

In DNA form, the CDR3 reads TGTGCCAGCACCCCGGACAGACTCTATGGCTACACCTTC. Amino acid sequence: CASTPDRLYGYTF. V and J are TRBV28 and TRBJ1-2; a possible D gene is TRBD1 (6 bases). The germline V gene encodes CDR1 MDHEN and CDR2 SYDVKM. CDR3 length: 13 residues. Trimming stripped 7 bases from V and 4 bases from J, with 13 bases between.

The rearrangement uses TRBV6-5 and TRBJ2-2; tentative D call: TRBD1 (6 bases). V lost 2 bases to trimming and J lost 8 bases, with 15 bases between them. CDR1 and CDR2 from the germline V gene are MNHEY and SVGAGI. The CDR3 has 15 residues. The CDR3 DNA reads TGTGCCAGCAGTTACCCACAAACCGGGACAGGGGAGCTGTTTTTT. Its translation: CASSYPQTGTGELFF.

This clone appeared a few times. The rearrangement links TRBV5-1 to TRBJ1-1; 7 nucleotides match TRBD1. CDR3 length equals 16 residues. Trimming at V came to 4 bases and at J to 6 bases, leaving 15 bases not matched to a gene. CDR1 SGHRS and CDR2 YFSETQ come from the germline V gene. CDR3 DNA: TGCGCCAGCAGCCTTACAGGGGTACAAATGTCCTCTGAAGCTTTCTTT. It translates to CASSLTGVQMSSEAFF.

The chain carries TRBV4-1 and TRBJ1-2, with D possibly TRBD1 on 5 matching bases. CDR1 and CDR2 (germline): MGHRA, YSYEKL. V lost 0 bases and J 8 bases, leaving 10 bases between the germline ends. The CDR3 loop spans 13 amino acids. The CDR3 reads CASSQDPGLGYTF. The CDR3 nucleotides read TGCGCCAGCAGCCAAGATCCGGGACTCGGCTACACCTTC.

The chain uses TRBV27 and TRBJ2-1, with D possibly TRBD1 on 7 matching bases. CDR3 size: 13 residues. Trimming took 3 bases from V and 8 from J, leaving 11 bases between them. Germline V gene lookup returns CDR1 MNHEY and CDR2 SMNVEV (reference sequence). Here the CDR3 reads CASSLGRGDEQFF. In DNA, the CDR3 is TGTGCCAGCAGTTTGGGCAGGGGGGATGAGCAGTTCTTC.

The chain employs TRBV29-1 and TRBJ1-2, with D unresolved. This CDR3 has 12 residues. Germline CDR1 and CDR2: SQVTM and ANQGSEA. Trimming removed 0 bases at V and 7 bases at J, with 9 bases between. In DNA form, the CDR3 reads TGCAGCGTTGAAGATCCCCTCGGTGGCTACACCTTC. This sequence encodes CSVEDPLGGYTF.

CDR3 region: CASSTGQGLITGELFF. CDR3 bases: TGTGCCAGCAGCACCGGACAGGGGTTGATCACCGGGGAGCTGTTTTTT. The chain carries TRBV5-4 and TRBJ2-2; 9 bases are a match to TRBD1. Germline values: CDR1 SGHNT, CDR2 YYREEE (reference sequence). This CDR3 has 16 residues. Trimming removed 4 bases from V and 4 bases from J; junction bases left unmatched: 8.

CDR3 nucleotides: TGTGCCAGTAGTATAAACCGGGACACCAGCAATCAGCCCCAGCATTTT. It encodes CASSINRDTSNQPQHF. V usage is TRBV19 and J usage is TRBJ1-5; maybe TRBD1 (6 bases). Germline CDR1 reads LNHDA; CDR2 reads SQIVND (reference sequence). Trimming stripped 2 bases from V and 1 base from J, with 12 bases between. There are 16 residues in the CDR3.

The chain couples TRBV6-5 to TRBJ2-5, with 9 bases identical to TRBD1. V lost 4 bases to trimming and J lost 6 bases; unmatched junction nucleotides: 9. Germline CDR1 is MNHEY and CDR2 is SVGAGI. The CDR3 has 15 amino acids. CDR3 in amino acids: CASSWGQGGKQTQYF. In DNA form, the CDR3 reads TGTGCCAGCAGTTGGGGACAGGGCGGGAAACAGACCCAGTACTTC.

V is TRBV30 and J is TRBJ1-2; D gene ambiguous. V dropped 3 bases and J dropped 8 bases, with 13 bases sitting between them. Germline V gene sequence: CDR1 GTSNPN, CDR2 SVGIG (reference sequence). The CDR3 length is 12 residues. CDR3 region: CAWSAGGVGYTF. The DNA of the CDR3 is TGTGCCTGGAGCGCCGGCGGGGTCGGCTACACCTTC.

V and J are TRBV10-1 and TRBJ2-1; TRBD2 matches at 9 bases. The V gene end was trimmed by 4 bases and the J gene end by 5 bases; junction bases not matched to a gene: 15. Looked up from germline, CDR1 is WNHNN and CDR2 is SYGVQD (reference sequence). This CDR3 region has 18 residues. Here the CDR3 reads CASSGGLAGYRRHNEQFF. CDR3 sequence (DNA): TGCGCCAGCAGTGGGGGCCTAGCGGGGTATCGGCGTCACAATGAGCAGTTCTTC.

This clone appeared once. The V call is TRBV7-6, the J call TRBJ2-2; D remains ambiguous. The V end lost 5 bases, the J end lost 0 bases, and 10 bases lay between the germline ends. CDR1 and CDR2 from the germline V gene are SGHVS and FNYEAQ. CDR3 length: 15 amino acids. CDR3 protein: CASSRSLSNTGELFF. The CDR3 DNA sequence: TGTGCCAGCAGCCGGTCACTCTCGAACACCGGGGAGCTGTTTTTT.

The J gene is TRBJ1-1, the V gene TRBV5-1; D is unclear. Trimming removed 3 bases at V and 5 bases at J, with 14 bases between. The CDR3 contains 14 residues. The germline V gene has CDR1 SGHRS and CDR2 YFSETQ. The DNA of the CDR3 is TGCGCCAGCAGCTATTCTGCAGCGGGGACTGAAGCTTTCTTT. This codes for CASSYSAAGTEAFF.

The J gene is TRBJ1-6, the V gene TRBV18, with 7 positions matching TRBD1. CDR3 size: 15 residues. Germline CDR1 KGHSH, CDR2 LQKENI. Trimming cost V 3 bases and J 13 bases; bases outside gene matches: 12. The CDR3 DNA reads as TGTGCCAGCTCACCGTCCGGGACAGCCGCCCACCCCCTCCACTTT. Translation gives CASSPSGTAAHPLHF.

The chain employs TRBV19 and TRBJ1-2; tentatively, D is TRBD1 (5 bases). Germline V CDR1 and CDR2: LNHDA, SQIVND (reference sequence). Trimming left V 3 bases short and J 4 bases short, with 18 bases between. The CDR3 runs 16 residues. The CDR3 DNA sequence: TGTGCCAGTAGTATTCGCCGACCCGACAGAGGCTATGGCTACACCTTC. It yields the protein CASSIRRPDRGYGYTF.

This chain links TRBV18 with TRBJ1-2; D unclear. V lost 2 bases and J lost 8, with 12 bases in between. Germline-derived CDR1 and CDR2 are KGHSH and LQKENI. The CDR3 is 13 residues long. The CDR3 coding sequence is TGTGCCAGCTCACCAGTCACGACGGGGGGCTACACCTTC. This sequence encodes CASSPVTTGGYTF.

This chain connects TRBV5-3 to TRBJ2-1; weak D call: TRBD1 (6 bases). TRBV5-3 is sorted into the ORF group, with uncertain function. Trimming left V 0 bases short and J 9 bases short, with 16 bases between. CDR3 length: 15 residues. DNA for the CDR3: TGTGCCAGAAGCTTGGGGGGGCCTTGGCGAGGTGAGCAGTTCTTC. As protein: CARSLGGPWRGEQFF.

V gene TRBV27 combines with J gene TRBJ2-3, with TRBD2 as a possible D gene (5 bases). Germline V gives CDR1 MNHEY, CDR2 SMNVEV (reference sequence). Trimming cost V 3 bases and J 4 bases, with 14 bases left between them. The CDR3 is 15 residues long. CDR3 sequence reads: CASSLRSLGADTQYF. DNA of the CDR3: TGTGCCAGCAGTTTGAGATCTCTCGGGGCAGATACGCAGTATTTT.

This clone has just a few counts. The chain employs TRBV24-1 and TRBJ1-4, with no clear D. V shed 3 bases and J shed 5 bases, with 12 bases lying between them. Germline lookup yields CDR1 KGHDR and CDR2 SFDVKD. The CDR3 runs 15 residues. DNA for the CDR3: TGTGCCACCAGTGATACACAGTCAGGAAATGAAAAACTGTTTTTT. It is translated as CATSDTQSGNEKLFF.

This chain connects TRBV6-5 to TRBJ1-5, with a possible D match to TRBD1 (6 bases). The CDR3 contains 14 residues. Germline CDR1 reads MNHEY; CDR2 reads SVGAGI. V shed 5 bases and J shed 0 bases, with 8 bases lying between them. CDR3 sequence: CASSRTDSNQPQHF. The CDR3 bases are TGTGCCAGCAGTCGGACAGATAGCAATCAGCCCCAGCATTTT.

The V call is TRBV9, the J call TRBJ1-2; D is uncertain. The germline V and J ends were trimmed by 4 bases and 3 bases, with 7 bases remaining between them. This CDR3 spans 12 amino acids. The germline V gene encodes CDR1 SGDLS and CDR2 YYNGEE. The CDR3 loop reads CASSLPDYGYTF. The CDR3 DNA follows: TGTGCCAGCAGCTTGCCAGACTATGGCTACACCTTC. Combining the CDR3 with reference TRBV9 and TRBJ1-2 gives the whole variable domain DSGVTQTPKHLITATGQRVTLRCSPRSGDLSVYWYQQSLDQGLQFLIQYYNGEERAKGNILERFSAQQFPDLHSELNLSSLELGDSALYFCASSLPDYGYTFGSGTRLTVV.